The 29 T cell receptor beta chains reported below all come from one sample, sequenced in a study of response to subunit inactivated influenza vaccine. Via MiXCR, TCRdb re-called the RT-PCR reads, giving one row per CDR3 protein. Of hundreds of thousands of distinct CDR3 sequences in the sample, around 11% were seen once. This same sample was also part of a study on T cells expressing NK-cell markers. According to that study: Making the TCR beta cDNA relied on 5'RACE template switching with UMIs.

Source: PBMCs from blood, taken on the day of vaccination. These receptor sequences come from a man aged 50 or older who received an inactivated influenza vaccine.

This clonotype was counted at least ten times. The chain combines TRBV5-1 with TRBJ2-5; 12 bases line up with TRBD2. The CDR3 has 19 residues. J was trimmed by 3 bases and V by 2 bases; bases with no gene match: 14. Germline lookup yields CDR1 SGHRS and CDR2 YFSETQ. This CDR3 is CASSFAPPGLAGIKETQYF. The DNA for the CDR3 is TGCGCCAGCAGCTTTGCCCCGCCCGGACTAGCGGGAATTAAAGAGACCCAGTACTTC. The entire variable domain, with the rest obtained from reference TRBV5-1 and TRBJ2-5, is as follows: KAGVTQTPRYLIKTRGQQVTLSCSPISGHRSVSWYQQTPGQGLQFLFEYFSETQRNKGNFPGRFSGRQFSNSRSEMNVSTLELGDSALYLCASSFAPPGLAGIKETQYFGPGTRLLVL.

This clonotype occurred a few times. This CDR3 is CASSQPDRASYEQYF. In DNA form, the CDR3 reads TGCGCCAGCAGCCAACCCGACAGGGCGTCCTACGAGCAGTACTTC. The rearrangement links TRBV5-1 to TRBJ2-7; 7 bases agree with TRBD1. There are 15 residues in the CDR3. V lost 4 bases to trimming and J lost 1 base; unmatched junction nucleotides: 8. Germline V gives CDR1 SGHRS, CDR2 YFSETQ. The variable domain in full, completed from reference TRBV5-1 and TRBJ2-7, reads KAGVTQTPRYLIKTRGQQVTLSCSPISGHRSVSWYQQTPGQGLQFLFEYFSETQRNKGNFPGRFSGRQFSNSRSEMNVSTLELGDSALYLCASSQPDRASYEQYFGPGTRLTVT.

The chain uses TRBV6-1 and TRBJ2-5; perhaps TRBD1 as D (6 bases). The CDR3 is 14 amino acids. V lost 6 bases and J 1 base, leaving 12 bases between the germline ends. Germline values: CDR1 MNHNS, CDR2 SASEGT. The CDR3 loop is CASRRGQSQETQYF. The CDR3 coding sequence is TGTGCCAGCAGACGCGGACAGTCCCAAGAGACCCAGTACTTC.

The chain's CDR3 is CSASGLAGGYVEQYF. In DNA, the CDR3 is TGCAGTGCTAGTGGGCTAGCGGGGGGCTACGTAGAGCAGTACTTC. J is TRBJ2-7 and V is TRBV20-1; 11 bases fit TRBD2. Germline CDR1 reads DFQATT; CDR2 reads SNEGSKA (reference sequence). The CDR3 covers 15 residues. V was clipped by 3 bases and J by 7 bases; unmatched bases: 11.

This clonotype was picked up one time. The chain couples TRBV15 to TRBJ2-1; 7 positions match TRBD2. Per the germline V gene, CDR1 is LNHNV and CDR2 is YYDKDF (reference sequence). After removal of 0 bases from V and 5 bases from J, the junction contained 7 bases not matched to a gene. The CDR3 contains 16 residues. CDR3 DNA sequence: TGTGCCACCAGCAGAGATCGTGCGGCGGGGGACAATGAGCAGTTCTTC. It specifies CATSRDRAAGDNEQFF.

This clonotype was recorded a few times. This chain links TRBV12-3 or TRBV12-4 with TRBJ2-2, with 12 positions matching TRBD2. This CDR3 is 16 amino acids long. V was clipped by 5 bases and J by 7 bases; unmatched bases: 8. The CDR3 nucleotides read TGTGCCAGCAGTACTCTGACTAGCGGGGGCGGCGGGGAGCTGTTTTTT. Encoded protein: CASSTLTSGGGGELFF.

Here the CDR3 reads CASSAGGQGEYEQYF. The CDR3 DNA reads as TGTGCCAGCAGCGCTGGCGGACAGGGGGAGTACGAGCAGTACTTC. V is TRBV6-1 and J is TRBJ2-7, with TRBD1 matching 10 bases. The V segment lost 6 bases and the J segment 4 bases; nucleotides outside the gene matches: 9. The CDR3 sequence is 15 residues long. The germline gives CDR1 MNHNS, CDR2 SASEGT.

Only a few counts were recorded for this clonotype. The J gene is TRBJ2-7, the V gene TRBV6-2 or TRBV6-3; D is perhaps TRBD1 (7 bases). The CDR3 runs to 12 residues. The germline V and J ends were trimmed by 8 bases and 2 bases, with 10 bases remaining between them. Germline V CDR1 and CDR2: MNHEY, SVGEGT. The CDR3 region is CASQGGPYEQYF. CDR3 coding DNA: TGTGCCAGCCAGGGGGGTCCCTACGAGCAGTACTTC.

This clonotype came up many times. V usage is TRBV12-3 or TRBV12-4 and J usage is TRBJ2-3; tentatively, D is TRBD1 (5 bases). The V end was cut by 2 bases, the J end by 1 base, with 16 bases between. This CDR3 is 17 amino acids long. The CDR3 DNA follows: TGTGCCAGCAGTTTAAGGCTCGGCACAGGTGGCACAGATACGCAGTATTTT. Translated: CASSLRLGTGGTDTQYF.

This clonotype was counted many times. The V call is TRBV2, the J call TRBJ2-7, with D maybe TRBD1 (6 bases). The length of the CDR3 is 13 residues. The germline V gene has CDR1 SNHLY and CDR2 FYNNEI. Trimming removed 6 bases from V and 6 bases from J, with 15 bases in between. DNA for the CDR3: TGTGCCAGCAGGAAGGACAGTAATATCGAGCAGTACTTC. Residues: CASRKDSNIEQYF.

This clonotype was found many times. V gene TRBV29-1 combines with J gene TRBJ1-4, with 7 bases that match TRBD1. CDR1 is SQVTM and CDR2 is ANQGSEA in the germline V gene. CDR3 length: 13 amino acids. The ends lost 4 bases at V and 4 bases at J; junction bases unmatched: 3. The DNA of the CDR3 is TGCAGCGTTGGGGACAGTTTTAATGAAAAACTGTTTTTT. Translating gives CSVGDSFNEKLFF. Combining the CDR3 with reference TRBV29-1 and TRBJ1-4 gives the whole variable domain SAVISQKPSRDICQRGTSLTIQCQVDSQVTMMFWYRQQPGQSLTLIATANQGSEATYESGFVIDKFPISRPNLTFSTLTVSNMSPEDSSIYLCSVGDSFNEKLFFGSGTQLSVL.

The V and J genes are TRBV15 and TRBJ2-1; D remains unclear. V was shortened by 2 bases and J by 4 bases, with 9 bases between the two germline ends. The CDR3 runs to 14 residues. The germline V gene encodes CDR1 LNHNV and CDR2 YYDKDF (reference sequence). CDR3 residues: CATSRSPVYNEQFF. CDR3 bases: TGTGCCACCAGCAGATCCCCCGTTTACAATGAGCAGTTCTTC.

In regard to this clonotype: With a much larger clone just one base away, this may be a read error. J is TRBJ1-5 and V is TRBV12-3 or TRBV12-4; D might be TRBD1 (5 bases). The CDR3 consists of 12 residues. The V gene lost 4 bases and the J gene lost 4 bases, with 5 bases spanning the gap. CDR3 bases: TGTGCCAGCAGTTGGGGGAATCAGCCCCAGCATTTT. This sequence encodes CASSWGNQPQHF.

This clonotype was seen more than once but under ten times. At one end, the junction sequence differs from germline, possibly due to a read error. This sequence joins TRBV2 and TRBJ2-3; a weak D match, TRBD1 (5 bases). CDR1 and CDR2 from the germline V gene are SNHLY and FYNNEI. The CDR3 consists of 9 residues. CDR3 coding DNA: TGTGCCAGCAGCGCCGGACATCTTTTT. This translates into CASSAGHLF.

Many counts were recorded for this clonotype. V is TRBV3-1 and J is TRBJ2-4, with unresolved D. Germline V gives CDR1 LGHDT, CDR2 YNNKEL (reference sequence). CDR3 length: 13 amino acids. The V gene lost 0 bases and the J gene lost 5 bases, with 5 bases spanning the gap. The CDR3 DNA reads as TGTGCCAGCAGCCAAGATCCCCAAAACATTCAGTACTTC. This encodes CASSQDPQNIQYF.

This clonotype was counted ten times or more. This chain connects TRBV5-1 to TRBJ2-3, with D unclear. Germline CDR1 SGHRS, CDR2 YFSETQ. The germline V and J ends were trimmed by 5 bases and 0 bases, with 10 bases remaining between them. The CDR3 runs 14 residues. The CDR3 loop reads CASSWGSSTDTQYF. In DNA, the CDR3 is TGCGCCAGCAGTTGGGGATCCAGCACAGATACGCAGTATTTT.

Many counts were recorded for this clonotype. The V and J genes are TRBV7-2 and TRBJ2-7; D uncertain. The CDR3 contains 13 residues. Looked up from germline, CDR1 is SGHTA and CDR2 is FQGNSA. Trimming pared 1 base from V and 0 bases from J, leaving 4 bases between. The CDR3 reads CASSLDYSYEQYF. The DNA for the CDR3 is TGTGCCAGCAGCTTAGACTACTCCTACGAGCAGTACTTC.

This clonotype occurred a few times. The chain uses TRBV20-1 and TRBJ1-2, with D perhaps matching TRBD1 (6 bases). The CDR3 spans 13 residues. V dropped 5 bases and J dropped 4 bases, with 14 bases sitting between them. Germline CDR1 is DFQATT and CDR2 is SNEGSKA (reference sequence). The CDR3 sequence is CSAAVGGVYGYTF. The CDR3 region has the DNA TGCAGTGCTGCAGTGGGGGGCGTCTATGGCTACACCTTC.

The chain combines TRBV12-3 or TRBV12-4 with TRBJ2-7, with D possibly matching TRBD1 (7 bases). There are 15 residues in the CDR3. Trimming removed 4 bases at V and 6 bases at J, with 19 bases between. CDR3 loop: CASSYGRGASGEQYF. The CDR3 coding sequence is TGTGCCAGCAGTTATGGCAGGGGGGCGTCTGGCGAGCAGTACTTC.

The genes are TRBV3-1 and TRBJ2-5; 7 nucleotides align to TRBD2. Germline values: CDR1 LGHDT, CDR2 YNNKEL (reference sequence). The trim removed 3 bases at V and 2 bases at J, leaving 9 bases unmatched. The CDR3 extends over 16 amino acids. The CDR3 coding sequence is TGTGCCAGCAGCCACCTACTAGCGAATACTCAAGAGACCCAGTACTTC. It yields the protein CASSHLLANTQETQYF.

The chain joins TRBV18 to TRBJ2-3; TRBD2 agrees at 10 bases. Per germline, CDR1 KGHSH and CDR2 LQKENI. J lost 3 bases, V lost 3 bases, and 12 bases had no gene match. CDR3 length: 18 residues. The CDR3: CASSPGWGTSDGTDTQYF. The CDR3, as DNA: TGTGCCAGCTCACCGGGCTGGGGGACTAGCGATGGAACAGATACGCAGTATTTT.

This clonotype was picked up many times. This sequence joins TRBV7-2 and TRBJ2-5; D unclear. The V end was cut by 2 bases, the J end by 5 bases, with 9 bases between. The CDR3 sequence is 13 residues long. Germline lookup yields CDR1 SGHTA and CDR2 FQGNSA. The CDR3 sequence is CASSLLPRETQYF. In DNA, the CDR3 is TGTGCCAGCAGCTTATTGCCGCGGGAGACCCAGTACTTC.

The rearrangement uses TRBV7-3 and TRBJ2-3; 7 bases are shared with TRBD1. V dropped 5 bases and J dropped 2; count of bases not matched to a gene: 4. Per the germline V gene, CDR1 is SGHTA and CDR2 is FQGTGA. The CDR3 is made up of 14 amino acids. The CDR3 spells CASSQGQHTDTQYF. DNA for the CDR3: TGTGCCAGCAGCCAGGGACAGCACACAGATACGCAGTATTTT. Drawing the rest from reference TRBV7-3 and TRBJ2-3, the complete variable domain is GAGVSQTPSNKVTEKGKYVELRCDPISGHTALYWYRQSLGQGPEFLIYFQGTGAADDSGLPNDRFFAVRPEGSVSTLKIQRTERGDSAVYLCASSQGQHTDTQYFGPGTRLTVL.

This clonotype was seen at least ten times. The gene calls are TRBV27 and TRBJ2-7, with D uncertain. CDR3 length: 14 residues. The germline V gene has CDR1 MNHEY and CDR2 SMNVEV (reference sequence). Trimming removed 6 bases at V and 3 bases at J, with 15 bases between. CDR3 DNA: TGTGCCAGCAGCCCAGCCCTAGAAAACTACGAGCAGTACTTC. Translating gives CASSPALENYEQYF.

V gene TRBV12-3 or TRBV12-4 combines with J gene TRBJ2-3, with D possibly TRBD1 on 6 matching bases. V was shortened by 2 bases and J by 4 bases, with 16 bases between the two germline ends. This CDR3 has 16 residues. CDR3 sequence: CASSLLRQGRADTQYF. The CDR3 bases are TGTGCCAGCAGTTTACTGAGGCAGGGGCGGGCAGATACGCAGTATTTT.

The chain employs TRBV7-9 and TRBJ2-7, with no clear D. The V gene's germline CDR1 is SEHNR and CDR2 FQNEAQ (reference sequence). The germline V and J ends were trimmed by 6 bases and 6 bases, with 9 bases remaining between them. The CDR3 has 11 residues. This CDR3 reads CASSRIGEQYF. CDR3 bases: TGTGCCAGCAGTCGAATCGGCGAGCAGTACTTC. Full variable domain (rest looked up from reference TRBV7-9 and TRBJ2-7): DTGVSQNPRHKITKRGQNVTFRCDPISEHNRLYWYRQTLGQGPEFLTYFQNEAQLEKSRLLSDRFSAERPKGSFSTLEIQRTEQGDSAMYLCASSRIGEQYFGPGTRLTVT.

This clonotype was seen repeatedly, ten times or more. The chain joins TRBV12-3 or TRBV12-4 to TRBJ2-7; weak D call: TRBD2 (5 bases). This CDR3 comprises 15 residues. V was trimmed by 5 bases and J by 5 bases, leaving 19 bases between them. CDR3 region: CASSPQTRVGDEQYF. CDR3 coding DNA: TGTGCCAGCAGTCCGCAGACCCGGGTCGGGGACGAGCAGTACTTC.

This clonotype occurred a few times. The junction shows a germline mismatch at one end, possibly a read error. This chain uses TRBV11-2 with TRBJ2-5; 9 bases fit TRBD2. The CDR3 covers 16 residues. Germline CDR1 SGHAT, CDR2 FQNNGV. CDR3 loop: CASSLGASGTLETQYF. The CDR3 nucleotides are TGTGCCAGCAGTTTAGGGGCTAGCGGGACTTTAGAGACCCAGTACTTC.

The V gene is TRBV7-9, the J gene TRBJ2-7, with 8 nucleotides matching TRBD2. Trimming took 0 bases from V and 5 from J; bases not matched to a gene: 6. This CDR3 has 15 amino acids. Germline loops: CDR1 SEHNR, CDR2 FQNEAQ (reference sequence). CDR3 DNA: TGTGCCAGCAGCTTAGCGCCGGGGGGGCTCAACGAGCAGTACTTC. Its protein product is CASSLAPGGLNEQYF.